Listed below are T cell receptor beta chains from one sample, sequenced in a study of sequential checkpoint blockade in melanoma. Libraries were prepared by immunoSEQ multiplex PCR; TCRdb keeps only in-frame clonotypes and omits some of them. Of 15,000 to 20,000 clones in the sample, around 72% were seen once. Sequenced material: CD8+ T cells sorted from blood (inferred from file names), taken from a patient given nivolumab and ipilimumab in sequence. The source is a human donor with melanoma. Both conserved end residues are part of each CDR3. Fields, in order: V gene, J gene, clone size, D gene, CDR3 protein, CDR3 DNA. D genes are given only for firm matches. Size values are once, few and many counts, or a class for expanded clones, and some rows have none.

v_gene: TRBV6-5; j_gene: TRBJ1-1; abundance: NA; d_gene: NA; CDR3aa: CASSYSIKAMNTEAFF; CDR3nt: TGTGCCAGCAGTTACTCGATTAAAGCGATGAACACTGAAGCTTTCTTT
v_gene: TRBV30; j_gene: TRBJ1-2; abundance: NA; d_gene: NA; CDR3aa: CAWYGYGYTF; CDR3nt: TGTGCCTGGTACGGCTATGGCTACACCTTC
v_gene: TRBV7-9; j_gene: TRBJ1-2; abundance: NA; d_gene: NA; CDR3aa: CASSFPLDGYTF; CDR3nt: TGTGCCAGCAGCTTTCCCTTAGATGGCTACACCTTC
v_gene: TRBV4-1; j_gene: TRBJ2-7; abundance: few; d_gene: TRBD2; CDR3aa: CASSQDWTSGSLTQYF; CDR3nt: TGCGCCAGCAGCCAAGATTGGACTAGCGGGAGCCTCACGCAGTACTTC
v_gene: TRBV13; j_gene: TRBJ2-7; abundance: few; d_gene: TRBD2; CDR3aa: CASSWGLAGGLPYEQYF; CDR3nt: TGTGCCAGCAGCTGGGGACTAGCGGGGGGGCTGCCCTACGAGCAGTACTTC
v_gene: TRBV30; j_gene: TRBJ2-7; abundance: NA; d_gene: NA; CDR3aa: CAWSVGRTYEQYF; CDR3nt: TGTGCCTGGAGTGTTGGGAGAACCTACGAGCAGTACTTC
v_gene: TRBV7-9; j_gene: TRBJ2-7; abundance: NA; d_gene: NA; CDR3aa: CASSAGDYEQYF; CDR3nt: TGTGCCAGCAGCGCAGGGGACTACGAGCAGTACTTC
v_gene: TRBV6-1; j_gene: TRBJ2-7; abundance: NA; d_gene: NA; CDR3aa: CASRYNYEQYF; CDR3nt: TGTGCCAGCAGATATAACTACGAGCAGTACTTC
v_gene: TRBV7-9; j_gene: TRBJ1-3; abundance: NA; d_gene: TRBD1; CDR3aa: CASSLVGQGPGNTIYF; CDR3nt: TGTGCCAGCAGCTTAGTGGGACAGGGACCTGGAAACACCATATATTTT
v_gene: TRBV19; j_gene: TRBJ2-7; abundance: once; d_gene: TRBD2; CDR3aa: CASSIRTSGSPYFYEQYF; CDR3nt: TGTGCCAGTAGTATAAGGACTAGCGGTTCTCCTTATTTCTACGAGCAGTACTTC
v_gene: TRBV28; j_gene: TRBJ1-1; abundance: NA; d_gene: TRBD1; CDR3aa: CASGYQGDTEAFF; CDR3nt: TGTGCCAGCGGATATCAGGGGGACACTGAAGCTTTCTTT
v_gene: TRBV9; j_gene: TRBJ1-1; abundance: NA; d_gene: TRBD1; CDR3aa: CASSPRQGADAEAFF; CDR3nt: TGTGCCAGCAGCCCACGACAGGGGGCAGACGCTGAAGCTTTCTTT
v_gene: TRBV6-6; j_gene: TRBJ2-7; abundance: NA; d_gene: NA; CDR3aa: CASSYGSGGYEQYF; CDR3nt: TGTGCCAGCAGTTACGGGAGCGGTGGGTACGAGCAGTACTTC
v_gene: TRBV28; j_gene: TRBJ1-5; abundance: NA; d_gene: NA; CDR3aa: CASNLSNQPQHF; CDR3nt: TGTGCCAGCAACTTGAGCAATCAGCCCCAGCATTTT
v_gene: TRBV7-9; j_gene: TRBJ1-2; abundance: NA; d_gene: TRBD1; CDR3aa: CASSSGQGFSGYGYTF; CDR3nt: TGTGCCAGCAGCTCCGGACAGGGGTTCTCGGGCTATGGCTACACCTTC
v_gene: TRBV5-6; j_gene: TRBJ1-1; abundance: NA; d_gene: NA; CDR3aa: CASSLAAGRGTEAFF; CDR3nt: TGTGCCAGCAGCTTGGCGGCGGGTCGCGGCACTGAAGCTTTCTTT
v_gene: TRBV11-2; j_gene: TRBJ2-7; abundance: NA; d_gene: NA; CDR3aa: CASSLEGAISYEQYF; CDR3nt: TGTGCCAGCAGCTTAGAGGGAGCGATCTCCTACGAGCAGTACTTC
v_gene: TRBV10-1; j_gene: TRBJ2-7; abundance: NA; d_gene: NA; CDR3aa: CASSETGTGYEQYF; CDR3nt: TGCGCCAGCAGTGAAACCGGGACTGGTTACGAGCAGTACTTC
v_gene: TRBV27; j_gene: TRBJ1-1; abundance: medium-sized; d_gene: TRBD1; CDR3aa: CASSLRQGSTEAFF; CDR3nt: TGTGCCAGCAGTTTAAGACAGGGGTCCACTGAAGCTTTCTTT
v_gene: TRBV6-1; j_gene: TRBJ2-7; abundance: NA; d_gene: NA; CDR3aa: CASSHRDTTSYEQYF; CDR3nt: TGTGCCAGCAGTCACCGGGACACTACCTCCTACGAGCAGTACTTC
v_gene: TRBV5-6; j_gene: TRBJ1-2; abundance: NA; d_gene: TRBD1; CDR3aa: CASSSGQYYGYTF; CDR3nt: TGTGCCAGCAGCTCGGGACAGTACTATGGCTACACCTTC
v_gene: TRBV7-8; j_gene: TRBJ2-7; abundance: few; d_gene: NA; CDR3aa: CASSLEAGGYEQYF; CDR3nt: TGTGCCAGCAGCTTAGAAGCGGGTGGCTACGAGCAGTACTTC
v_gene: TRBV27; j_gene: TRBJ2-6; abundance: NA; d_gene: TRBD2; CDR3aa: CASSFALRGLAGGSGANVLTF; CDR3nt: TGTGCCAGCAGTTTCGCGCTAAGGGGACTAGCGGGGGGGTCTGGGGCCAACGTCCTGACTTTC
v_gene: TRBV7-9; j_gene: TRBJ2-7; abundance: few; d_gene: NA; CDR3aa: CASSFNYEQYF; CDR3nt: TGTGCCAGCAGCTTTAACTACGAGCAGTACTTC
v_gene: TRBV16; j_gene: TRBJ2-7; abundance: large; d_gene: TRBD2; CDR3aa: CASSQAASSGDYEQYF; CDR3nt: TGTGCCAGCAGCCAAGCGGCATCTAGCGGGGACTACGAGCAGTACTTC
v_gene: TRBV27; j_gene: TRBJ1-3; abundance: once; d_gene: NA; CDR3aa: CASSPLPGWRNTIYF; CDR3nt: TGTGCCAGCAGCCCTCTTCCAGGTTGGCGAAACACCATATATTTT
v_gene: TRBV7-8; j_gene: TRBJ2-7; abundance: NA; d_gene: NA; CDR3aa: CASSSPARDYEQYF; CDR3nt: TGTGCCAGCAGCTCCCCAGCGCGGGACTACGAGCAGTACTTC
v_gene: TRBV6-5; j_gene: TRBJ2-7; abundance: NA; d_gene: NA; CDR3aa: CASGGSYEQYF; CDR3nt: TGTGCCAGCGGGGGGTCCTACGAGCAGTACTTC
v_gene: TRBV6-5; j_gene: TRBJ2-7; abundance: NA; d_gene: TRBD1; CDR3aa: CASSSPDRVASYEQYF; CDR3nt: TGTGCCAGCAGTTCCCCGGACAGGGTAGCCTCCTACGAGCAGTACTTC
v_gene: TRBV5-1; j_gene: TRBJ2-7; abundance: NA; d_gene: TRBD1; CDR3aa: CASSPGQLGYEQYF; CDR3nt: TGCGCCAGCAGCCCGGGACAGTTAGGCTACGAGCAGTACTTC
v_gene: TRBV19; j_gene: TRBJ1-2; abundance: NA; d_gene: NA; CDR3aa: CASSPDRLYGYTF; CDR3nt: TGTGCCAGTAGTCCCGACAGGCTCTATGGCTACACCTTC
v_gene: TRBV7-8; j_gene: TRBJ2-7; abundance: NA; d_gene: TRBD1; CDR3aa: CASSLTGTGIYEQYF; CDR3nt: TGTGCCAGCAGCCTAACCGGGACAGGGATCTACGAGCAGTACTTC
v_gene: TRBV9; j_gene: TRBJ2-6; abundance: NA; d_gene: NA; CDR3aa: CASQGMPFGANVLTF; CDR3nt: TGTGCCAGCCAGGGGATGCCCTTTGGGGCCAACGTCCTGACTTTC
v_gene: TRBV6-5; j_gene: TRBJ1-2; abundance: NA; d_gene: NA; CDR3aa: CASSYDRSPYGYTF; CDR3nt: TGTGCCAGCAGTTACGACAGGTCGCCCTATGGCTACACCTTC
v_gene: TRBV4-1; j_gene: TRBJ2-7; abundance: few; d_gene: NA; CDR3aa: CASSQEGDTYEQYF; CDR3nt: TGCGCCAGCAGCCAAGAGGGCGATACCTACGAGCAGTACTTC
v_gene: TRBV29-1; j_gene: TRBJ1-2; abundance: NA; d_gene: NA; CDR3aa: CSVEIDRWGGTF; CDR3nt: TGCAGCGTAGAAATTGACCGCTGGGGAGGCACCTTC
v_gene: TRBV7-3; j_gene: TRBJ1-2; abundance: few; d_gene: NA; CDR3aa: CASSLSQGTGYTF; CDR3nt: TGTGCCAGCAGCTTAAGTCAGGGAACTGGCTACACCTTC
v_gene: TRBV30; j_gene: TRBJ1-2; abundance: NA; d_gene: TRBD1; CDR3aa: CAWRMTGDQLNYGYTF; CDR3nt: TGTGCCTGGAGGATGACAGGGGATCAACTAAACTATGGCTACACCTTC
v_gene: TRBV2; j_gene: TRBJ1-2; abundance: NA; d_gene: TRBD1; CDR3aa: CASSITRTGGLDYGYTF; CDR3nt: TGTGCCAGCAGTATAACAAGGACAGGGGGCCTCGACTATGGCTACACCTTC
v_gene: TRBV5-6; j_gene: TRBJ1-3; abundance: NA; d_gene: NA; CDR3aa: CASSPGPSQGNTTYF; CDR3nt: TGTGCCAGCAGCCCTGGGCCTTCCCAAGGAAACACCACATATTTT
v_gene: TRBV28; j_gene: TRBJ2-7; abundance: NA; d_gene: NA; CDR3aa: CASSLGGGTYEQYF; CDR3nt: TGTGCCAGCAGTTTAGGAGGTGGCACGTACGAGCAGTACTTC
v_gene: TRBV19; j_gene: TRBJ1-5; abundance: NA; d_gene: NA; CDR3aa: CASSWTDYSNQPQHF; CDR3nt: TGTGCCAGTAGTTGGACAGACTATAGCAATCAGCCCCAGCATTTT
v_gene: TRBV4-1; j_gene: TRBJ2-7; abundance: NA; d_gene: TRBD2; CDR3aa: CASSQEASGSYEQYF; CDR3nt: TGCGCCAGCAGCCAAGAGGCTAGCGGGAGTTACGAGCAGTACTTC
v_gene: TRBV7-8; j_gene: TRBJ2-7; abundance: NA; d_gene: NA; CDR3aa: CASSLDPSYEQYF; CDR3nt: TGTGCCAGCAGCTTAGATCCCAGCTACGAGCAGTACTTC
v_gene: TRBV30; j_gene: TRBJ1-2; abundance: once; d_gene: NA; CDR3aa: CAWSEGVGPNYGYTF; CDR3nt: TGTGCCTGGAGTGAGGGGGTGGGACCCAACTATGGCTACACCTTC
v_gene: TRBV19; j_gene: TRBJ1-1; abundance: medium-sized; d_gene: TRBD1; CDR3aa: CASSTSDRGDTEAFF; CDR3nt: TGTGCCAGTAGTACGTCGGACAGGGGGGACACTGAAGCTTTCTTT